This TCR beta chain is from a study of T cell repertoires in cytomegalovirus infection. Across the whole study: From public TCR beta signatures came an indication of both CMV infection and matching HLA type.

TCRdb ran MiXCR on the reads and lists one entry per CDR3 protein. Of around 78,000 distinct CDR3 sequences detected, about 24% appear once; the ten largest clones hold approximately 53%. This clonotype was detected many times. Its matching antigen is unknown. Per germline, CDR1 SGHVS and CDR2 FNYEAQ. The CDR3 totals 17 residues. V was pared by 3 bases and J by 5 bases, with 12 bases of the junction left unmatched. This receptor was identified in a human donor in good health (CMV status not recorded). Some clones in this sample may be carry-over from other donors' samples. The V and J genes are TRBV7-6 and TRBJ2-1, with 8 nucleotides matching TRBD2. Sequenced here: CD8+ T cells from cultured PBMCs, sampled from culture after CMV antigen stimulation. The CDR3 protein is CASSLNREGRDDNEQFF. The DNA of the CDR3 is TGTGCCAGCAGCTTGAACCGGGAGGGCCGAGATGACAATGAGCAGTTCTTC.